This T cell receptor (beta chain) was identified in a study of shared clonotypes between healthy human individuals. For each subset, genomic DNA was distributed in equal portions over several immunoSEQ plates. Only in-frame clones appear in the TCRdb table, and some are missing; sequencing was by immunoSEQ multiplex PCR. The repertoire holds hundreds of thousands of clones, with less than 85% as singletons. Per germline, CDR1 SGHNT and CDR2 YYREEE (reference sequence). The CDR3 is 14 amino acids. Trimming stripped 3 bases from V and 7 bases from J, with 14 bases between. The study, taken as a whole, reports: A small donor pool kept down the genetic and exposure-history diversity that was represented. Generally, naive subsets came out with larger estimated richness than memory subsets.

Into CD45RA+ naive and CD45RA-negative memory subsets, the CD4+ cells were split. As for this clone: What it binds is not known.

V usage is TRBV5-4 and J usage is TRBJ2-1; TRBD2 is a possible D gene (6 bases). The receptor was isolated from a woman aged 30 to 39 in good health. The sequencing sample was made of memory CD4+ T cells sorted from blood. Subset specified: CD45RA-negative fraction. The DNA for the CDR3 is TGTGCCAGCAGCTCCCGGGACTCCTCGAATGAGCAGTTCTTC. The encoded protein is CASSSRDSSNEQFF.